This is a list of T cell receptor beta chains from one sample in a study of cytomegalovirus exposure and HLA in healthy donors. The table came from immunoSEQ multiplex PCR; TCRdb's copy has only in-frame clones and leaves some out. The top ten hold 4.6% of the sample, which has tens of thousands of clones, about 73% seen once. The sequenced sample was PBMCs. These receptors originate from a woman between 35 and 50 years old in good health and CMV-seropositive. CDR3s include the opening cysteine and the closing phenylalanine or tryptophan. D genes are given only for firm matches. Some rows mark clone size as missing; the rest say once, few, many or name a class of expanded clone.

d_gene,abundance,j_gene,v_gene,CDR3aa,CDR3nt
TRBD2,NA,TRBJ2-1,TRBV11-3,CASSGGTSGHNEQFF,TGTGCCAGCAGCGGCGGGACTAGCGGACACAATGAGCAGTTCTTC
NA,once,TRBJ1-1,TRBV19,CASFPDPGRAFF,TGTGCCAGCTTCCCCGATCCAGGGAGGGCTTTCTTT
NA,NA,TRBJ1-5,TRBV5-6,CASSLGGGTNQPQHF,TGTGCCAGCAGCTTGGGAGGGGGAACCAATCAGCCCCAGCATTTT
NA,few,TRBJ1-2,TRBV6-1,CASSNPGVGGGYTF,TGTGCCAGCAGTAACCCCGGGGTCGGGGGTGGCTACACCTTC
NA,NA,TRBJ2-1,TRBV25-1,CASSDWLSYNEQFF,TGTGCCAGCAGTGACTGGCTTTCCTACAATGAGCAGTTCTTC
TRBD1,NA,TRBJ2-2,TRBV27,CASSSSYTGALGTGELFF,TGTGCCAGCAGTTCCTCCTATACAGGGGCCCTAGGCACCGGGGAGCTGTTTTTT
NA,NA,TRBJ2-1,TRBV5-1,CASSFPAGLTEQFF,TGCGCCAGCAGCTTCCCAGCGGGCCTAACCGAGCAGTTCTTC
TRBD1,NA,TRBJ1-2,TRBV4-2,CASSQDLSGTGFTYGYAF,TGTGCCAGCAGCCAAGATCTTTCTGGGACAGGGTTTACCTATGGCTACGCCTTC
NA,NA,TRBJ2-6,TRBV7-2,CASRDGYSGANVLTF,TGTGCCAGCAGAGACGGGTACTCTGGGGCCAACGTCCTGACTTTC
NA,NA,TRBJ1-3,TRBV5-4,CASSLEMRGAGNTIYF,TGTGCCAGCAGCTTGGAAATGCGGGGTGCTGGAAACACCATATATTTT
NA,NA,TRBJ1-5,TRBV6-5,CASSRGGVGQPQHF,TGTGCCAGCAGTCGGGGAGGGGTCGGTCAGCCCCAGCATTTT
TRBD2,NA,TRBJ2-3,TRBV10-3,CAILEREGTDTQYF,TGTGCCATTCTAGAGCGGGAGGGAACAGATACGCAGTATTTT
NA,NA,TRBJ1-5,TRBV7-2,CASSYTGPGSNQPQHF,TGTGCCAGCAGCTATACAGGCCCTGGGAGCAATCAGCCCCAGCATTTT
NA,NA,TRBJ2-7,TRBV30,CAWSTDWDMQQYF,TGTGCCTGGAGTACGGACTGGGACATGCAGCAGTACTTC
NA,few,TRBJ2-6,TRBV6-5,CASSYSAGDNVLTF,TGTGCCAGCAGTTACTCCGCAGGGGACAACGTCCTGACTTTC
NA,NA,TRBJ2-7,TRBV29-1,CSVGQGATRLAGSSYEQYF,TGCAGCGTTGGACAGGGGGCCACACGACTAGCGGGGAGCTCCTACGAGCAGTACTTC
NA,NA,TRBJ2-3,TRBV5-1,CASSQGLNTDTQYF,TGCGCCAGCAGCCAGGGACTTAACACAGATACGCAGTATTTT